This T cell receptor (beta chain) was sequenced for a study of low-dose radiotherapy and immunotherapy resistance in tumors. Study-level background: Cohort 1 was given 0.5 Gy fractions every 2 weeks, 6.5 Gy in total. On a schedule of every two weeks, intravenous cyclophosphamide at a dose of 200 mg/m2 was delivered one day before each radiation and immunotherapy administration.

Primers targeting TRAV and TRBV primed first-strand cDNA, covering alpha and beta chains. The PCR that amplified TCRs ran for roughly 20 cycles, relying on a constant-region primer and a V-primer adapter. TCRdb reprocessed the reads with MiXCR, giving one entry per CDR3 protein. The profile covers tens of thousands of distinct CDR3 sequences, with less than 30% appearing a single time and around 10% taken by the ten largest. This clonotype came up a few times. This CDR3 contains 15 residues. The V end was cut by 1 base, the J end by 4 bases, with 14 bases between. Germline-derived CDR1 and CDR2 are LGHDT and YNNKEL (reference sequence). Time point: after trial treatment. Treatment here: LDRT plus nivolumab, ipilimumab, low-dose cyclophosphamide and aspirin (RACIN trial).

Specimen: PBMCs, collected after low-dose radiotherapy plus immunotherapy. V usage is TRBV3-1 and J usage is TRBJ2-7; D may match TRBD1 or TRBD2 (6 bases each). This TCR was sampled from a male donor with prostate cancer. The CDR3 DNA reads TGTGCCAGCAGCCAAGGAGGGGGGATAGTTTACGAGCAGTACTTC. This gives the protein CASSQGGGIVYEQYF.